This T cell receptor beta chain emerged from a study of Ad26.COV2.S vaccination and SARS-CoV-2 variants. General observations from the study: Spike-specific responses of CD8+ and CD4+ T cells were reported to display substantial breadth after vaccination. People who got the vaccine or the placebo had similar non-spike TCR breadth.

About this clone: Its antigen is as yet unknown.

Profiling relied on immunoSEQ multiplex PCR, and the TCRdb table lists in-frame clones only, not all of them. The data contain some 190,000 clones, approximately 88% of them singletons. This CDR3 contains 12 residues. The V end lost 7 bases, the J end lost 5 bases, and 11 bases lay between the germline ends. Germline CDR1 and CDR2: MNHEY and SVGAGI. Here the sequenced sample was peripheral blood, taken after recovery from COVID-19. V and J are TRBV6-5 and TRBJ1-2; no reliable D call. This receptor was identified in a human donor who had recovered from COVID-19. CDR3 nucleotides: TGTGCCAGCACGGCAGATTTTTATGGCTACACCTTC. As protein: CASTADFYGYTF.